This entry lists 12 T cell receptor beta chains sequenced from one sample in a study of T cells in Graves' hyperthyroidism and ophthalmopathy. RNA transcripts served as the template for amplifying TCR beta CDR3 regions. During a first-round RT-PCR of the TCR CDR3, the HTBI primer set was used. Each CDR3 protein gets one entry after TCRdb re-called the multiplex PCR reads with MiXCR. The repertoire holds more than 550,000 distinct CDR3 sequences, with around 20% as singletons. Sequenced material: blood. Source of these receptors: a woman aged 45-65 years with Graves' hyperthyroidism that later progressed to Graves' ophthalmopathy.

This clonotype was recorded many times. This chain uses TRBV3-1 with TRBJ2-5; 7 bases match TRBD1. The CDR3 consists of 14 residues. V was pared by 6 bases and J by 4 bases, with 8 bases of the junction left unmatched. Per the germline V gene, CDR1 is LGHDT and CDR2 is YNNKEL (reference sequence). CDR3 in DNA: TGTGCCAGCAGTCTCCTAGGGGGCGTAGAGACCCAGTACTTC. Its translation: CASSLLGGVETQYF.

The V call is TRBV6-6, the J call TRBJ2-7, with D unclear. This CDR3 contains 15 residues. The germline V and J ends were trimmed by 1 base and 0 bases, with 10 bases remaining between them. Germline lookup yields CDR1 MNHNY and CDR2 SVGAGI (reference sequence). CDR3 sequence (DNA): TGTGCCAGCAGTTACTTGAGCCTGAGCTCCTACGAGCAGTACTTC. Its translation: CASSYLSLSSYEQYF.

There are a few counts of this clonotype. The chain has TRBV20-1 and TRBJ2-3; 7 nucleotides match TRBD1. There are 13 residues in the CDR3. The germline gives CDR1 DFQATT, CDR2 SNEGSKA (reference sequence). Germline trimming cut 5 bases from V and 2 bases from J; bases unmatched to any gene: 4. CDR3 region: CSADRADTDTQYF. The CDR3 DNA reads TGCAGTGCTGACAGGGCGGACACAGATACGCAGTATTTT.

This clonotype was found a few times. The chain combines TRBV6-1 with TRBJ2-3; 10 positions match TRBD1. This CDR3 is 13 amino acids long. With V trimmed by 8 bases and J by 10 bases, 9 bases remained unmatched. Germline CDR1 MNHNS, CDR2 SASEGT. The CDR3: CASHPGQGRAQYF. In nucleotides, the CDR3 is TGTGCCAGCCACCCGGGACAGGGGAGAGCGCAGTATTTT.

About this clonotype: One end of the junction does not line up with germline, which may come from a read error. This rearrangement joins TRBV7-9 to TRBJ2-5; 8 bases map to TRBD1. This CDR3 is 17 amino acids long. Per the germline V gene, CDR1 is SEHNR and CDR2 is FQNEAQ (reference sequence). This CDR3 is CVSSPVTGTGEGETQYF. The CDR3, as DNA: TGTGTCAGCAGCCCAGTTACCGGGACAGGAGAGGGAGAGACCCAGTACTTC.

This clonotype was detected many times. This chain uses TRBV2 with TRBJ2-1; D possibly uses TRBD1 or TRBD2 (5 bases each). Germline V CDR1 and CDR2: SNHLY, FYNNEI. Trimming removed 6 bases at V and 7 bases at J, with 28 bases between. This CDR3 is 18 amino acids long. The chain's CDR3 is CASREKAGTTRWGNEQFF. The CDR3 region has the DNA TGTGCCAGCAGAGAAAAAGCCGGGACCACCCGGTGGGGGAATGAGCAGTTCTTC.

With regard to this clonotype: This may arise from a read error, as a much more abundant clone is one base away. The rearrangement joins TRBV20-1 to TRBJ1-5, with D unclear. CDR1 and CDR2 from the germline V gene are DFQATT and SNEGSKA (reference sequence). The CDR3 extends over 14 amino acids. The germline V and J ends were trimmed by 5 bases and 0 bases, with 11 bases remaining between them. This chain's CDR3 is CSAVRPLSNQPQHF. The CDR3, as DNA: TGCAGTGCTGTTCGCCCCCTTAGCAATCAGCCCCAGCATTTT.

This clonotype was seen repeatedly, ten times or more. J is TRBJ1-1 and V is TRBV7-2; tentatively, D is TRBD1 (5 bases). This CDR3 is built from 15 residues. Germline V gene sequence: CDR1 SGHTA, CDR2 FQGNSA. V shed 2 bases and J shed 0 bases, with 10 bases lying between them. In DNA form, the CDR3 reads TGTGCCAGCAGCTTAAGGGCAGGGCTGAACACTGAAGCTTTCTTT. It is translated as CASSLRAGLNTEAFF.

The rearrangement links TRBV7-3 to TRBJ1-2; 7 bases are a match to TRBD1. From germline, CDR1 is SGHTA and CDR2 FQGTGA. With V trimmed by 5 bases and J by 5 bases, 11 bases remained unmatched. This CDR3 contains 15 residues. CDR3 bases: TGTGCCAGCAGCCGAGGGGGCGCAGGTTCTTATGGCTACACCTTC. Its protein product is CASSRGGAGSYGYTF.

This clonotype was seen a few times. The rearrangement joins TRBV10-3 to TRBJ2-3; TRBD1 matches at 11 bases. Germline V gene sequence: CDR1 ENHRY, CDR2 SYGVKD. The CDR3 has 15 amino acids. V dropped 4 bases and J dropped 6; count of bases not matched to a gene: 6. The CDR3 protein is CAISGPGQGADTQYF. The CDR3, as DNA: TGTGCCATCAGTGGCCCAGGACAGGGGGCGGATACGCAGTATTTT.

This sequence joins TRBV9 and TRBJ2-3; D is unresolved. V dropped 4 bases and J dropped 6 bases, with 18 bases sitting between them. The CDR3 consists of 15 residues. From germline, CDR1 is SGDLS and CDR2 YYNGEE. DNA of the CDR3: TGTGCCAGCAGCAGACGCCTTTCCACTCCGGATACGCAGTATTTT. Protein: CASSRRLSTPDTQYF.

This clonotype was seen repeatedly, ten times or more. J is TRBJ2-1 and V is TRBV27, with D unresolved. Germline CDR1 reads MNHEY; CDR2 reads SMNVEV (reference sequence). The CDR3 spans 13 residues. V dropped 4 bases and J dropped 6 bases, with 10 bases sitting between them. CDR3 nucleotide sequence: TGTGCCAGCAGTTCCCTGGAGAGCAATGAGCAGTTCTTC. Amino acids: CASSSLESNEQFF.